Below are 30 T cell receptor beta chains sequenced from a single sample in a study of T cell responses to AZD1222 COVID-19 vaccine. Libraries were prepared by immunoSEQ multiplex PCR; TCRdb keeps only in-frame clonotypes and omits some of them. This sample has over 150,000 clones, with approximately 92% found just once. The sequencing here drew on peripheral blood, taken on day 0 of AZD1222 vaccination. Receptor source: an adult in good health.

This clone was counted once. The J gene is TRBJ1-3, the V gene TRBV11-2, with a weak D call TRBD1 (5 bases). CDR1 is SGHAT, CDR2 FQNNGV, per germline. The CDR3 totals 15 residues. Trimming removed 1 base at V and 8 bases at J, with 15 bases between. CDR3 bases: TGTGCCAGCAGCTTAGTTCGGGACGGGAGGCACACCATATATTTT. Translation: CASSLVRDGRHTIYF.

The chain has TRBV9 and TRBJ1-1; D unresolved. Trimming removed 3 bases from V and 0 bases from J, with 9 bases in between. This CDR3 is 14 amino acids long. Germline-derived CDR1 and CDR2 are SGDLS and YYNGEE. The chain's CDR3 is CASSAGLMNTEAFF. For the CDR3, the DNA is TGTGCCAGCAGCGCGGGCCTAATGAACACTGAAGCTTTCTTT.

The chain recombines TRBV27 with TRBJ1-6; no clear D. The CDR3 is 16 residues long. CDR1 is MNHEY and CDR2 is SMNVEV in the germline V gene (reference sequence). Trimming left V 6 bases short and J 9 bases short, with 21 bases between. The CDR3 here is CASSIMGGLGRSPLHF. The CDR3, as DNA: TGTGCCAGCAGCATAATGGGTGGTCTGGGTCGTTCACCCCTCCACTTT.

The chain is built from TRBV3-1 (or the pseudogene TRBV3-2) and TRBJ1-1; D unresolved. CDR1 and CDR2 from the germline V gene are LGHDT and YNNKEL (reference sequence). V lost 2 bases and J 5 bases, leaving 6 bases between the germline ends. The length of the CDR3 is 12 residues. The CDR3, as DNA: TGTGCCAGCAGCCAACCTCTGACTGAAGCTTTCTTT. It yields the protein CASSQPLTEAFF.

This clone has just one count. The J gene is TRBJ1-2, the V gene TRBV5-8; D gene ambiguous. Between the trimmed V and J ends, which lost 0 bases and 7 bases, there was a span of 4 bases. Per germline, CDR1 SGHTS and CDR2 YDEGEE. The CDR3 contains 11 residues. The CDR3 here is CASSLEVGYTF. The CDR3 coding sequence is TGTGCCAGCAGCTTGGAGGTTGGCTACACCTTC.

The chain combines TRBV4-1 with TRBJ1-4; weak D call: TRBD1 (5 bases). The V end was cut by 3 bases, the J end by 0 bases, with 11 bases between. The CDR3 runs 16 residues. CDR1 is MGHRA, CDR2 YSYEKL, per germline. The CDR3 reads CASSHMTESTNEKLFF. The CDR3, as DNA: TGCGCCAGCAGCCATATGACAGAGTCAACTAATGAAAAACTGTTTTTT.

The chain employs TRBV7-2 and TRBJ1-2, with D perhaps TRBD1 (6 bases). This CDR3 is 15 amino acids long. Per the germline V gene, CDR1 is SGHTA and CDR2 is FQGNSA. V was clipped by 0 bases and J by 3 bases, with 11 bases between them. CDR3 nucleotide sequence: TGTGCCAGCAGCTTAGCGTGGACAGAGGACTATGGCTACACCTTC. Residues: CASSLAWTEDYGYTF.

The V and J genes are TRBV6-6 and TRBJ1-1; TRBD1 might be the D (6 bases). The germline CDR1 and CDR2 sequences are MNHNY and SVGAGI (reference sequence). The CDR3 loop spans 14 amino acids. Trimming stripped 6 bases from V and 0 bases from J, with 11 bases between. The CDR3 DNA reads TGTGCCAGCAGGGGTAGGACAGTGAACACTGAAGCTTTCTTT. Protein sequence: CASRGRTVNTEAFF.

This clone was recorded a few times. The rearrangement joins TRBV27 to TRBJ1-4; D unresolved. CDR1 and CDR2 (germline): MNHEY, SMNVEV (reference sequence). This CDR3 has 13 residues. The germline V and J ends were trimmed by 5 bases and 8 bases, with 12 bases remaining between them. The CDR3 bases are TGTGCCAGCAGTCCCAGCGGGAGAGAAAAACTGTTTTTT. Protein: CASSPSGREKLFF.

Only a few counts were recorded for this clone. The J gene is TRBJ2-5, the V gene TRBV7-6; 8 bases line up with TRBD1. Germline V CDR1 and CDR2: SGHVS, FNYEAQ. J lost 0 bases, V lost 5 bases, and 11 bases had no gene match. This CDR3 is 17 amino acids long. The CDR3 loop reads CASSPITGGPYQETQYF. The CDR3 bases are TGTGCCAGCAGCCCAATAACAGGGGGGCCCTACCAAGAGACCCAGTACTTC.

The chain carries TRBV12-3 or TRBV12-4 and TRBJ1-2; D gene ambiguous. There are 13 residues in the CDR3. The V end was cut by 5 bases, the J end by 5 bases, with 12 bases between. The CDR3, as DNA: TGTGCCAGCAGTACTACCCCCGGGTATGGCTACACCTTC. Translated, it gives CASSTTPGYGYTF.

CDR3: CASSTRQGDNEQFF. CDR3 DNA: TGTGCCAGCAGCACCAGACAGGGGGACAATGAGCAGTTCTTC. The rearrangement links TRBV3-1 (or the pseudogene TRBV3-2) to TRBJ2-1; TRBD1 matches 9 bases. The germline gives CDR1 LGHDT, CDR2 YNNKEL (reference sequence). This CDR3 contains 14 residues. With 5 bases clipped from V and 5 bases from J, the junction kept 4 bases outside the gene matches.

V gene TRBV19 combines with J gene TRBJ1-2; TRBD1 agrees at 9 bases. V dropped 5 bases and J dropped 3; count of bases not matched to a gene: 16. CDR3 length equals 18 residues. Germline values: CDR1 LNHDA, CDR2 SQIVND (reference sequence). For the CDR3, the DNA is TGTGCCAGTAGTGTTTCGTCCGGGACAGGGCTGTCTCACTATGGCTACACCTTC. Translating it yields CASSVSSGTGLSHYGYTF.

The chain couples TRBV11-1 to TRBJ2-1; no clear D gene. Germline loops: CDR1 SGHAT, CDR2 FQDESV (reference sequence). This CDR3 is 13 amino acids long. Trimming took off 2 bases at V and 4 bases at J, with 6 bases between the two ends. For the CDR3, the DNA is TGTGCCAGCAGCTTACTTTATTACAATGAGCAGTTCTTC. Protein product: CASSLLYYNEQFF. Full variable domain (remainder filled in from reference TRBV11-1 and TRBJ2-1): EAEVAQSPRYKITEKSQAVAFWCDPISGHATLYWYRQILGQGPELLVQFQDESVVDDSQLPKDRFSAERLKGVDSTLKIQPAELGDSAMYLCASSLLYYNEQFFGPGTRLTVL.

CDR3: CASSPGSGTGELFF. The CDR3 DNA reads TGTGCCAGCAGCCCCGGGTCGGGCACCGGGGAGCTGTTTTTT. This rearrangement joins TRBV7-9 to TRBJ2-2; D not resolved. CDR1 is SEHNR, CDR2 FQNEAQ, per germline (reference sequence). CDR3 size: 14 residues. The V end lost 5 bases, the J end lost 4 bases, and 11 bases lay between the germline ends.

This clone was seen a single time. The chain recombines TRBV6-1 with TRBJ2-3; D is unresolved. CDR1 MNHNS and CDR2 SASEGT come from the germline V gene. This CDR3 has 14 amino acids. V shed 2 bases and J shed 1 base, with 7 bases lying between them. The CDR3: CASSESMGTDTQYF. The CDR3 coding sequence is TGTGCCAGCAGTGAATCGATGGGCACAGATACGCAGTATTTT.

This clone was recorded once. The chain joins TRBV3-1 (or the pseudogene TRBV3-2) to TRBJ1-5; 7 bases are shared with TRBD1. CDR1 and CDR2 (germline): LGHDT, YNNKEL (reference sequence). The CDR3 has 21 amino acids. V shed 5 bases and J 0 bases; nucleotides not matched to a gene: 22. The CDR3 nucleotides are TGTGCCAGCAGCGAAAAACAGTCGGGACAGTCTAAACTCCATAGCAATCAGCCCCAGCATTTT. It specifies CASSEKQSGQSKLHSNQPQHF.

The rearrangement joins TRBV7-6 to TRBJ1-3; no firm D call. CDR3 length equals 15 residues. V lost 6 bases to trimming and J lost 0 bases, with 12 bases between them. The germline gives CDR1 SGHVS, CDR2 FNYEAQ. CDR3 in DNA: TGTGCCAGCAGAAACACGGGGAACTCTGGAAACACCATATATTTT. Translation: CASRNTGNSGNTIYF.

The chain uses TRBV6-1 and TRBJ1-2, with 8 positions matching TRBD1. The junction had 7 bases not matched to a gene; V was cut back by 7 bases and J by 3 bases. This CDR3 contains 14 residues. Germline loops: CDR1 MNHNS, CDR2 SASEGT. The CDR3 protein is CASIPQGVDYGYTF. The DNA of the CDR3 is TGTGCCAGCATTCCACAGGGGGTGGACTATGGCTACACCTTC.

This sequence joins TRBV10-1 and TRBJ1-2; possibly TRBD1 for D (5 bases). The germline V and J ends were trimmed by 6 bases and 0 bases, with 8 bases remaining between them. Germline CDR1 WNHNN, CDR2 SYGVQD (reference sequence). This CDR3 is 13 amino acids long. CDR3 in DNA: TGCGCCAGCAGCGACAGTCCTAACTATGGCTACACCTTC. Amino acids: CASSDSPNYGYTF.

The rearrangement uses TRBV24-1 and TRBJ2-3, with TRBD2 matching over 9 bases. V lost 9 bases and J lost 6; bases outside the gene matches: 9. From germline, CDR1 is KGHDR and CDR2 SFDVKD. The CDR3 has 14 amino acids. CDR3 nucleotides: TGTGCCACCTCCCCCGCGGGGGGGCCCGATACGCAGTATTTT. Translation: CATSPAGGPDTQYF.

The chain couples TRBV5-6 to TRBJ2-3, with 8 bases fitting TRBD2. This CDR3 has 16 amino acids. The junction had 4 bases not matched to a gene; V was cut back by 0 bases and J by 1 base. Germline V gene data show CDR1 as SGHDT and CDR2 as YYEEEE. The CDR3 coding sequence is TGTGCCAGCAGCTTGGATATAGCGGGACGCACAGATACGCAGTATTTT. This translates into CASSLDIAGRTDTQYF.

The rearrangement links TRBV12-3 or TRBV12-4 to TRBJ1-5, with D tentatively TRBD1 (6 bases). V lost 5 bases to trimming and J lost 7 bases, with 9 bases between them. This CDR3 has 12 residues. CDR3 in DNA: TGTGCCAGCAGTACAGGGTTCCAGCCCCAGCATTTT. Translating it yields CASSTGFQPQHF.

The chain uses TRBV5-1 and TRBJ1-1, with D uncertain. Trimming pared 4 bases from V and 10 bases from J, leaving 17 bases between. This CDR3 has 13 amino acids. Germline V lookup: CDR1 SGHRS, CDR2 YFSETQ. The CDR3: CASSLAATSVAFF. The CDR3 DNA follows: TGCGCCAGCAGCCTCGCGGCGACGTCGGTAGCTTTCTTT. The full variable domain, with the rest looked up from reference TRBV5-1 and TRBJ1-1, is KAGVTQTPRYLIKTRGQQVTLSCSPISGHRSVSWYQQTPGQGLQFLFEYFSETQRNKGNFPGRFSGRQFSNSRSEMNVSTLELGDSALYLCASSLAATSVAFFGQGTRLTVV.

The genes are TRBV5-1 and TRBJ2-5; no clear D. The CDR3 contains 14 residues. Germline assignment: CDR1 SGHRS and CDR2 YFSETQ. V gave up 7 bases and J gave up 2 bases, with 15 bases separating them. DNA for the CDR3: TGCGCCAGCCGGGTCCAAGCATCTCAAGAGACCCAGTACTTC. It yields the protein CASRVQASQETQYF.

The sample holds one count of this clone. V gene TRBV28 combines with J gene TRBJ1-2; tentative D call: TRBD1 (6 bases). The germline V and J ends were trimmed by 8 bases and 0 bases, with 13 bases remaining between them. The CDR3 sequence is 14 residues long. The germline V gene encodes CDR1 MDHEN and CDR2 SYDVKM. CDR3 amino acids: CASGGGSANYGYTF. As DNA, the CDR3 is TGTGCCAGCGGAGGGGGGTCTGCTAACTATGGCTACACCTTC.

The chain joins TRBV5-1 to TRBJ1-5; D gene uncertain. The CDR3 sequence is 13 residues long. Germline V gives CDR1 SGHRS, CDR2 YFSETQ. V was cut by 6 bases and J by 7 bases, with 14 bases left in between. The CDR3 sequence: CASNRLPGQPQHF. DNA for the CDR3: TGCGCCAGCAACCGTCTACCTGGGCAGCCCCAGCATTTT.

This chain links TRBV30 with TRBJ1-1; D is unclear. Germline assignment: CDR1 GTSNPN and CDR2 SVGIG (reference sequence). This CDR3 is built from 13 residues. V lost 5 bases and J 6 bases, leaving 16 bases between the germline ends. The CDR3 nucleotides read TGTGCCTGGGCCTTGCGCGGAAAAGCTGAAGCTTTCTTT. Its translation: CAWALRGKAEAFF.

The rearrangement uses TRBV5-4 and TRBJ1-3; D possibly corresponds to TRBD1 (5 bases). The CDR3 runs to 17 residues. Trimming took off 6 bases at V and 0 bases at J, with 19 bases between the two ends. Germline CDR1 SGHNT, CDR2 YYREEE (reference sequence). CDR3 coding DNA: TGTGCCAGCACCGAGGGACTGCACTCAGACTCTGGAAACACCATATATTTT. It specifies CASTEGLHSDSGNTIYF.

The chain employs TRBV7-8 and TRBJ1-3; TRBD1 matches 7 bases. Germline V CDR1 and CDR2: SGHVS, FQNEAQ. V dropped 3 bases and J dropped 3; count of bases not matched to a gene: 8. The CDR3 is made up of 16 amino acids. CDR3: CASSLVTGPGGNTIYF. Written as DNA, the CDR3 is TGTGCCAGCAGCTTGGTGACAGGGCCCGGTGGAAACACCATATATTTT.